This entry concerns a single T cell receptor beta chain. The data belong to a study of blood T cell repertoires in COVID-19. Per the germline V gene, CDR1 is MNHEY and CDR2 is SMNVEV (reference sequence). Trimming stripped 2 bases from V and 4 bases from J, with 16 bases between. There are 16 residues in the CDR3. Profiled with immunoSEQ multiplex PCR; TCRdb holds only in-frame clones, not every one. The sample consists of 150,000 to 200,000 clones, roughly 90% of them appearing once. This receptor was taken from a man aged 18 to 30 with COVID-19, enrolled during active disease. The sample was peripheral blood. The chain has TRBV27 and TRBJ2-3; D possibly corresponds to TRBD1 (6 bases). Here the CDR3 reads CASSLTPGEWADTQYF. CDR3 DNA: TGTGCCAGCAGTTTAACCCCAGGGGAATGGGCAGATACGCAGTATTTT.